The rows below give T cell receptor beta chains drawn from one sample of a study of cytotoxic CD8 clonotypes in ibrutinib-treated CLL. Assay: immunoSEQ multiplex PCR; the TCRdb copy retains only in-frame clones and omits some. The repertoire consists of 30,000 to 50,000 clones, with about two thirds occurring once and the leading ten covering approximately 7%. Sample: PBMCs, taken at disease progression, from a patient treated with ibrutinib. All receptors derive from a human donor with chronic lymphocytic leukemia. The CDR3 runs from the conserved cysteine through the conserved F or W. A D gene is named only where the DNA matches it firmly. The listing skips clone size in some rows; elsewhere it reads once, few, many or a size class.

>TRBJ2-7|-|TRBD1|TRBV4-1
CASSSRTGAYEQYF
TGCGCCAGCAGCTCCCGGACAGGGGCCTACGAGCAGTACTTC
>TRBJ2-4|-|-|TRBV11-2
CASSLAGAKNIQYF
TGTGCCAGCAGCTTAGCAGGGGCCAAAAACATTCAGTACTTC
>TRBJ2-1|-|-|TRBV10-2
CASRGDYNEQFF
TGCGCCAGCAGGGGGGACTACAATGAGCAGTTCTTC
>TRBJ1-5|-|-|TRBV10-3
CAISGDNQPQHF
TGTGCCATCAGTGGAGACAATCAGCCCCAGCATTTT
>TRBJ2-7|medium-sized|-|TRBV18
CASSPGVGSYEQYF
TGTGCCAGCTCACCAGGTGTAGGCTCTTACGAGCAGTACTTC
>TRBJ2-2|once|TRBD1|TRBV6-5
CASSYGGQLRGELFF
TGTGCCAGCAGTTACGGGGGACAGTTACGCGGGGAGCTGTTTTTT
>TRBJ2-7|-|TRBD1|TRBV5-1
CASSSDRDEYEQYF
TGCGCCAGCAGCTCCGACAGGGATGAGTACGAGCAGTACTTC
>TRBJ2-1|-|-|TRBV12-5
CASGFLRASNEQFF
TGTGCTAGTGGTTTTCTAAGGGCCTCCAATGAGCAGTTCTTC
>TRBJ2-1|-|-|TRBV5-1
CASIGGDLGNEQFF
TGCGCCAGCATTGGGGGAGACCTTGGTAATGAGCAGTTCTTC
>TRBJ2-3|once|-|TRBV11-3
CASSLGLLDTQYF
TGTGCCAGCAGCCTCGGACTGTTGGATACGCAGTATTTT
>TRBJ2-5|-|TRBD2|TRBV11-3
CASSLGGLAGGRKETQYF
TGTGCCAGCAGCTTAGGAGGGCTAGCGGGAGGAAGGAAAGAGACCCAGTACTTC
>TRBJ2-6|-|-|TRBV10-3
CAISESRCSGANVLTF
TGTGCCATCAGTGAGTCGAGGTGCTCTGGGGCCAACGTCCTGACTTTC
>TRBJ2-1|-|TRBD2|TRBV2
CASKLGGTYNEQFF
TGTGCCAGCAAGCTCGGGGGGACCTACAATGAGCAGTTCTTC
>TRBJ2-2|-|-|TRBV9
CASSVAGGTGELFF
-
>TRBJ2-7|-|-|TRBV9
CASSVDGEQYF
TGTGCCAGCAGCGTAGATGGTGAGCAGTACTTC
>TRBJ2-7|-|TRBD1|TRBV6-1
CASRFGQGGNEQYF
TGTGCCAGCAGATTCGGACAGGGGGGAAACGAGCAGTACTTC
>TRBJ2-7|few|-|TRBV4-3
CASSRGSSSRSYEQYF
TGCGCCAGCAGCCGGGGCTCCTCGTCGAGGAGCTACGAGCAGTACTTC
>TRBJ2-1|-|-|TRBV11-3
CASSLSHNEQFF
TGTGCCAGCAGCTTATCTCACAATGAGCAGTTCTTC
>TRBJ2-5|once|-|TRBV9
CASSVGPQETQYF
TGTGCCAGCAGCGTAGGTCCTCAAGAGACCCAGTACTTC
>TRBJ2-1|few|TRBD1|TRBV5-1
CASSHRGPLWDNEQFF
TGCGCCAGCAGCCACAGGGGACCCCTTTGGGACAATGAGCAGTTCTTC
>TRBJ1-5|-|-|TRBV7-3
CASSFGEQGINQPQHF
TGTGCCAGCAGCTTTGGCGAACAGGGAATCAATCAGCCCCAGCATTTT
>TRBJ1-2|-|-|TRBV5-4
CASSLEPGSIYGYTF
TGTGCCAGCAGCTTGGAACCAGGGTCAATCTATGGCTACACCTTC
>TRBJ2-5|-|TRBD1|TRBV2
CASRTDRDGAQYF
TGTGCCAGCAGGACGGACAGGGATGGGGCCCAGTACTTC
>TRBJ2-1|-|-|TRBV11-3
CASSAERPNEQFF
TGTGCCAGCAGTGCCGAGAGGCCCAATGAGCAGTTCTTC
>TRBJ2-1|-|-|TRBV19
CASSIGLVNNEQFF
TGTGCCAGTAGTATAGGACTGGTCAACAATGAGCAGTTCTTC
>TRBJ1-6|medium-sized|-|TRBV2
CASSARSTDNSPLHF
TGTGCCAGCAGTGCGAGGTCTACCGATAATTCACCCCTCCACTTT
>TRBJ2-1|-|-|TRBV7-3
CASSQSRGNEQFF
TGTGCCAGCAGCCAATCTAGGGGGAATGAGCAGTTCTTC
>TRBJ1-6|few|-|TRBV27
CASKERHLGDNSPLHF
TGTGCCAGCAAGGAGCGGCACCTGGGCGATAATTCACCCCTCCACTTT
>TRBJ1-5|-|TRBD1|TRBV16
CASSLQQGEGQPQHF
TGTGCCAGCAGCCTCCAACAGGGGGAGGGTCAGCCCCAGCATTTT
>TRBJ2-1|-|-|TRBV11-3
CASSQGFINEQFF
TGTGCCAGCAGCCAGGGCTTCATCAATGAGCAGTTCTTC
>TRBJ1-3|once|-|TRBV30
CAWSSGGAGNTIYF
TGTGCCTGGAGCTCGGGGGGGGCTGGAAACACCATATATTTT
>TRBJ2-7|once|TRBD2|TRBV15
CATSLGLAGAYEQYF
TGTGCCACCAGCCTGGGACTAGCGGGAGCCTACGAGCAGTACTTC
>TRBJ2-7|few|TRBD1|TRBV7-2
CASSLPGQKLEQYF
TGTGCCAGCAGCCTACCGGGACAGAAGCTCGAGCAGTACTTC
>TRBJ2-5|once|-|TRBV5-1
CASSLGGGEETQYF
TGCGCCAGCAGCTTGGGGGGCGGAGAAGAGACCCAGTACTTC
>TRBJ1-2|once|-|TRBV30
CAWDPGRSTYGYTF
TGTGCCTGGGATCCAGGGAGGTCAACCTATGGCTACACCTTC
>TRBJ2-1|-|TRBD1|TRBV5-1
CASSLGTGRNEQFF
TGCGCCAGCAGCTTGGGGACAGGGCGGAATGAGCAGTTCTTC
>TRBJ1-4|-|-|TRBV6-1
CASRGDNEKLFF
TGTGCCAGCAGGGGAGATAATGAAAAACTGTTTTTT
>TRBJ1-2|few|TRBD1|TRBV18
CASSPTGLDYGYTF
TGTGCCAGCTCTCCGACAGGGCTGGACTATGGCTACACCTTC
>TRBJ2-7|few|-|TRBV18
CASSPYSGEQYF
TGTGCCAGCTCACCATACTCCGGCGAGCAGTACTTC
>TRBJ2-7|few|-|TRBV6-5
CASSPDRRSSYEQYF
TGTGCCAGCAGTCCCGACAGAAGGAGCTCCTACGAGCAGTACTTC
>TRBJ1-2|once|-|TRBV7-9
CASSSFLGGTNYGYTF
TGTGCCAGCAGCTCCTTCCTAGGGGGGACTAACTATGGCTACACCTTC
>TRBJ2-1|-|TRBD2|TRBV27
CASSPRGLAGVNWFF
TGTGCCAGCAGTCCCCGGGGACTAGCGGGAGTTAATTGGTTCTTC
>TRBJ2-7|-|-|TRBV18
CASSPSSYEQYF
TGTGCCAGCTCACCAAGCTCCTACGAGCAGTACTTC
>TRBJ2-1|few|TRBD2|TRBV6-5
CAIQQREGNEQFF
TGTGCCATTCAACAGCGGGAGGGGAATGAGCAGTTCTTC